A selection of T cell receptor beta chains follows, all from one sample in a study of tumor-infiltrating lymphocytes in primary liver carcinoma. MiXCR, run by TCRdb on the multiplex PCR reads, gives a single entry per CDR3 protein. This table has around 50,000 distinct CDR3 sequences, roughly 77% appearing once. Sequencing input: liver tumor tissue from sampling region 3. These receptors originate from a man between 35 and 55 years old with primary liver carcinoma and hepatitis B virus infection. CDR3s include the opening cysteine and the closing phenylalanine or tryptophan. The D gene is left open where the match is weak. Not every row has a clone size; where given, it reads once, few, many or a size class.

d_gene | j_gene | v_gene | abundance | CDR3aa | CDR3nt
. | TRBJ2-7 | TRBV29-1 | . | CSVAGTGSPYEQYF | TGCAGCGTAGCCGGTACAGGGAGCCCCTACGAGCAGTACTTC
TRBD2 | TRBJ2-3 | TRBV5-5 | . | CASSSTSGYADTQYF | TGTGCCAGTAGCTCGACTAGCGGCTACGCAGATACGCAGTATTTT
. | TRBJ2-7 | TRBV7-8 | . | CASSSHRGGVQHF | TGTGCCAGCAGCTCCCACAGGGGAGGAGTGCAGCACTTC
. | TRBJ2-1 | TRBV11-2 | . | CASSLSYRGPVKQVRSYDEEFF | TGTGCCAGCAGCCTCTCCTACCGGGGTCCAGTGAAACAGGTTCGCTCCTACGATGAGGAGTTCTTC
TRBD1 | TRBJ1-5 | TRBV6-1 | . | CTSSERGQDQSQHF | TGTACCAGCAGTGAAAGAGGACAGGATCAGTCCCAGCATTTT
TRBD2 | TRBJ2-1 | TRBV5-5 | . | CASSLTSGGNEQFF | TGTGCCAGCAGCTTGACTAGCGGAGGCAATGAGCAGTTCTTC
. | TRBJ2-7 | TRBV7-8 | once | CVSSLVGLGHYEQYF | TGTGTCAGCAGCTTAGTAGGGCTAGGTCACTACGAGCAGTACTTC
. | TRBJ1-6 | TRBV5-6 | . | CVSSVCRGIFYNSPLHF | TGTGTCAGCAGCGTCTGCAGGGGAATCTTTTATAATTCACCCCTCCACTTT
. | TRBJ1-2 | TRBV28 | . | CATPLDSGGYTF | TGTGCCACCCCCCTAGATTCAGGTGGCTATACCTTC
TRBD2 | TRBJ2-1 | TRBV7-3 | . | CASSLTHTSGRIERNEQFF | TGTGCCAGCAGCTTAACCCACACTAGCGGGAGAATAGAACGCAATGAGCAGTTCTTC
. | TRBJ2-3 | TRBV13 | . | CAGSLGQKYGGMQYF | TGTGCCGGCAGCTTGGGACAGAAGTACGGGGGTATGCAGTATTTT
. | TRBJ1-6 | TRBV5-1 | . | CASSLSDTVDNSPLHF | TGCGCCAGCAGCTTATCCGACACAGTGGATAATTCACCCCTCCACTTT
TRBD2 | TRBJ2-7 | TRBV11-2 | . | CASSFRPAGDFNEQYF | TGTGCCAGCAGCTTTCGACCAGCGGGAGACTTCAATGAGCAGTACTTC
. | TRBJ2-1 | TRBV4-2 | . | CVSSQVGPGAYNEQFF | TGTGTCAGCAGCCAAGTGGGTCCGGGGGCCTACAATGAGCAGTTCTTC
TRBD2 | TRBJ2-7 | TRBV6-5 | . | CVSSYGGRRAYEQYF | TGTGTCAGCAGTTACGGCGGGAGGAGAGCCTACGAGCAGTACTTC
. | TRBJ2-7 | TRBV11-1 | . | CASSPQGFDEQYF | TGTGCCAGCAGCCCCCAGGGGTTTGACGAGCAGTACTTC
. | TRBJ2-7 | TRBV11-2 | . | CAGSQYSRWGYEQYF | TGTGCCGGCAGCCAATATTCGAGATGGGGCTACGAGCAGTACTTC
. | TRBJ2-7 | TRBV5-6 | . | CASSWGTAFYEQYF | TGTGCCAGCAGTTGGGGGACGGCTTTCTACGAGCAGTACTTC
. | TRBJ2-1 | TRBV10-3 | medium-sized | CAISEGSRQFF | TGTGCCATCAGTGAAGGGTCTCGGCAGTTCTTC
. | TRBJ2-1 | TRBV11-2 | once | CASSPEYNENLF | TGTGCCAGCAGCCCTGAGTACAATGAGAACCTCTTC